One sample yielded the 7 T cell receptor beta chains listed below, sequenced in a study of human T cells and chemical hapten exposure. Each CDR3 protein is one row after TCRdb ran MiXCR on the RACE reads. The sample carries some 360,000 distinct CDR3 sequences, more than 4.5% recorded once. Indicated time point: pre-sensitization, week 0. Described treatment: therapeutic diphenylcyclopropenone sensitization with weekly scalp DPC. Sequences were derived from whole blood, sampled in connection with sensitization to the hapten diphenylcyclopropenone (DPC). These receptors came from a woman in her fifties or sixties with alopecia areata. Some clones in this sample may be carry-over from other donors' samples.

This clonotype was counted a single time. The chain combines TRBV11-2 with TRBJ1-2, with a possible D match to TRBD1 (6 bases). The ends were cut back, 5 bases at V and 1 base at J, with 11 bases in the middle. This CDR3 comprises 14 residues. Per germline, CDR1 SGHAT and CDR2 FQNNGV. The CDR3 DNA reads TGTGCCAGCAGCACATACAGGGTTAACTATGGCTACACCTTC. Encoded protein: CASSTYRVNYGYTF.

This clonotype was detected ten times or more. This chain connects TRBV12-3 or TRBV12-4 to TRBJ2-5; D may be TRBD2 (5 bases). This CDR3 has 16 residues. Between the trimmed V and J ends, which lost 5 bases and 1 base, there was a span of 17 bases. DNA for the CDR3: TGTGCCAGCAGTCTCCAGGACCGGGCGGGCCAAGAGACCCAGTACTTC. The encoded protein is CASSLQDRAGQETQYF.

The chain combines TRBV7-2 with TRBJ2-3; D is uncertain. With 2 bases removed from V and 5 bases from J, the gap between germline ends came to 8 bases. Germline CDR1 reads SGHTA; CDR2 reads FQGNSA. The CDR3 covers 13 residues. The CDR3 here is CASSLQAKDTQYF. The DNA for the CDR3 is TGTGCCAGCAGCTTACAGGCCAAAGATACGCAGTATTTT.

The chain links TRBV7-9 to TRBJ1-2; no firm D call. V was pared by 1 base and J by 3 bases, with 6 bases between. The CDR3 has 13 amino acids. CDR1 is SEHNR and CDR2 is FQNEAQ in the germline V gene (reference sequence). For the CDR3, the DNA is TGTGCCAGCAGCTTAGTTGAGGACTATGGCTACACCTTC. This codes for CASSLVEDYGYTF.

The chain combines TRBV14 with TRBJ1-5; no reliable D call. Looked up from germline, CDR1 is SGHDN and CDR2 is FVKESK. This CDR3 contains 11 residues. V gave up 1 base and J gave up 6 bases, with 1 base separating them. For the CDR3, the DNA is TGTGCCAGCAGCCAAGCTCAGCCCCAGCATTTT. Amino acids: CASSQAQPQHF. Using reference TRBV14 and TRBJ1-5 for the parts outside the CDR3, the full variable domain is EAGVTQFPSHSVIEKGQTVTLRCDPISGHDNLYWYRRVMGKEIKFLLHFVKESKQDESGMPNNRFLAERTGGTYSTLKVQPAELEDSGVYFCASSQAQPQHFGDGTRLSIL.

The sample holds many counts of this clonotype. For the CDR3, the DNA is TGTGCCAGCAGCCGAGGTAAATCCGAGCAGTACTTC. It is translated as CASSRGKSEQYF. The J gene is TRBJ2-7, the V gene TRBV28; no firm D call. Trimming pared 6 bases from V and 6 bases from J, leaving 12 bases between. Germline V gene data show CDR1 as MDHEN and CDR2 as SYDVKM. The CDR3 extends over 12 amino acids.

The chain couples TRBV6-6 to TRBJ1-3; unclear D gene. V was cut by 4 bases and J by 6 bases, with 19 bases left in between. Germline V gene sequence: CDR1 MNHNY, CDR2 SVGAGI (reference sequence). CDR3 length: 16 residues. CDR3 in amino acids: CASSFPDRRLENTIYF. DNA for the CDR3: TGTGCCAGCAGTTTCCCGGACCGTCGTTTGGAAAACACCATATATTTT.